These 18 T cell receptor beta chains were sequenced from one sample in a study of shared clonotypes between healthy human individuals. Data came from immunoSEQ multiplex PCR; TCRdb stores just in-frame clones and leaves some out. The repertoire holds a few million clones, with 85% to 95% as singletons. Source material: naive CD4+ T cells from PBMCs. Subset here: CD45RA+ positively selected. These receptors all come from a man aged 18 to 30 in good health. Some clones in this sample may be carry-over from other donors' samples.

The chain carries TRBV5-4 and TRBJ2-6, with 8 positions matching TRBD1. This CDR3 contains 17 residues. The germline V gene encodes CDR1 SGHNT and CDR2 YYREEE (reference sequence). Trimming took 4 bases from V and 4 from J; bases not matched to a gene: 10. Here the CDR3 reads CASSPRDRSVGANVLTF. The CDR3 nucleotides read TGTGCCAGCAGCCCCCGGGACAGGTCAGTCGGGGCCAACGTCCTGACTTTC.

On this clone itself: The sample holds other DNA sequences that translate to the same CDR3. This rearrangement joins TRBV18 to TRBJ2-3; D gene unclear. This CDR3 is built from 12 residues. Per the germline V gene, CDR1 is KGHSH and CDR2 is LQKENI. V lost 3 bases and J lost 5, with 6 bases in between. The CDR3 coding sequence is TGTGCCAGCTCACCTCTAGGAGATACGCAGTATTTT. Its translation is CASSPLGDTQYF.

The chain has TRBV19 and TRBJ2-7; TRBD1 matches at 7 bases. The CDR3 runs 14 residues. Per germline, CDR1 LNHDA and CDR2 SQIVND (reference sequence). Trimming cost V 1 base and J 2 bases; bases outside gene matches: 2. The CDR3 coding sequence is TGTGCCAGTAGTATAGGGGGACAGACCTACGAGCAGTACTTC. It translates to CASSIGGQTYEQYF.

This chain joins TRBV5-4 and TRBJ1-2; TRBD1 agrees at 8 bases. The junction had 13 bases not matched to a gene; V was cut back by 0 bases and J by 6 bases. CDR3 length: 17 residues. CDR1 and CDR2 from the germline V gene are SGHNT and YYREEE (reference sequence). In nucleotides, the CDR3 is TGTGCCAGCAGCTTGGCCTACGTGAGCAGGGGGCGCGATGGCTACACCTTC. It is translated as CASSLAYVSRGRDGYTF.

CDR3 amino acids: CASSLFGPGPDEQFF. CDR3 in DNA: TGTGCCAGCAGCTTATTTGGACCCGGTCCAGATGAGCAGTTCTTC. This sequence joins TRBV7-2 and TRBJ2-1; no firm D call. CDR3 length: 15 amino acids. V was pared by 2 bases and J by 8 bases, with 16 bases between. Germline assignment: CDR1 SGHTA and CDR2 FQGNSA. Looking up the rest from reference TRBV7-2 and TRBJ2-1 gives the full variable domain: GAGVSQSPSNKVTEKGKDVELRCDPISGHTALYWYRQSLGQGLEFLIYFQGNSAPDKSGLPSDRFSAERTGGSVSTLTIQRTQQEDSAVYLCASSLFGPGPDEQFFGPGTRLTVL.

The J gene is TRBJ1-2, the V gene TRBV6-1; D not resolved. CDR1 and CDR2 from the germline V gene are MNHNS and SASEGT. This CDR3 region has 11 residues. Between the trimmed V and J ends, which lost 2 bases and 6 bases, there was a span of 4 bases. CDR3 residues: CASSERHGYTF. CDR3 sequence (DNA): TGTGCCAGCAGTGAAAGGCATGGCTACACCTTC.

This sequence joins TRBV30 and TRBJ1-2; D is possibly TRBD1 (5 bases). The CDR3 is 15 residues long. Trimming took 3 bases from V and 7 from J, leaving 21 bases between them. Germline values: CDR1 GTSNPN, CDR2 SVGIG (reference sequence). The CDR3 DNA follows: TGTGCCTGGAGAGATCTCGGGACCCTAAGGGGTGGCTACACCTTC. It translates to CAWRDLGTLRGGYTF.

The rearrangement links TRBV7-8 to TRBJ2-2; 9 bases map to TRBD1. CDR3 length equals 15 residues. V gave up 6 bases and J gave up 6 bases; unmatched junction bases: 8. Germline V CDR1 and CDR2: SGHVS, FQNEAQ. For the CDR3, the DNA is TGTGCCAGCAGACCGGGACAGGGAGCCGCCGGGGAGCTGTTTTTT. This gives the protein CASRPGQGAAGELFF.

The CDR3 sequence: CASSYSGLRDTEAFF. Written as DNA, the CDR3 is TGTGCCAGCAGTTACTCCGGGCTTCGGGACACTGAAGCTTTCTTT. The chain carries TRBV6-5 and TRBJ1-1; D remains ambiguous. The CDR3 is 15 amino acids. V shed 0 bases and J shed 3 bases, with 11 bases lying between them. Germline CDR1 is MNHEY and CDR2 is SVGAGI.

This clone was seen only once. This sequence joins TRBV28 and TRBJ1-3; 8 nucleotides match TRBD1. J lost 0 bases, V lost 4 bases, and 2 bases had no gene match. The CDR3 runs 15 residues. Germline CDR1 is MDHEN and CDR2 is SYDVKM. CDR3 residues: CASSSDRGSGNTIYF. CDR3 in DNA: TGTGCCAGCAGTTCCGACAGGGGCTCTGGAAACACCATATATTTT. The variable domain in full, with the rest retrieved from reference TRBV28 and TRBJ1-3, is DVKVTQSSRYLVKRTGEKVFLECVQDMDHENMFWYRQDPGLGLRLIYFSYDVKMKEKGDIPEGYSVSREKKERFSLILESASTNQTSMYLCASSSDRGSGNTIYFGEGSWLTVV.

The chain joins TRBV6-5 to TRBJ2-2; D ambiguous. From germline, CDR1 is MNHEY and CDR2 SVGAGI. V was cut by 6 bases and J by 0 bases, with 11 bases left in between. The CDR3 contains 15 residues. This chain's CDR3 is CASRTYGSNTGELFF. The CDR3 bases are TGTGCCAGCAGGACGTACGGCTCGAACACCGGGGAGCTGTTTTTT.

The rearrangement uses TRBV28 and TRBJ2-1; D is unresolved. The CDR3 covers 12 residues. V lost 6 bases and J lost 10, with 13 bases in between. Germline values: CDR1 MDHEN, CDR2 SYDVKM. CDR3 DNA: TGTGCCAGCAGCCCCGACGGATTAGAGCAGTTCTTC. Translation gives CASSPDGLEQFF.

J is TRBJ1-5 and V is TRBV6-5; D is unresolved. This CDR3 region has 14 residues. The V end was cut by 10 bases, the J end by 3 bases, with 16 bases between. CDR1 is MNHEY, CDR2 SVGAGI, per germline. The CDR3 coding sequence is TGTGCCACCAGCGGGCGGGGTTACAATCAGCCCCAGCATTTT. The encoded protein is CATSGRGYNQPQHF.

V is TRBV5-1 and J is TRBJ1-4; perhaps TRBD1 as D (6 bases). Germline-derived CDR1 and CDR2 are SGHRS and YFSETQ. The CDR3 runs to 14 residues. The V and J ends lost 4 bases and 6 bases respectively, with 13 bases between them. This chain's CDR3 is CASSGRGADEKLFF. CDR3 nucleotide sequence: TGCGCCAGCAGCGGACGGGGGGCGGATGAAAAACTGTTTTTT.

V usage is TRBV29-1 and J usage is TRBJ2-3; D call uncertain. V gave up 5 bases and J gave up 5 bases, with 17 bases separating them. CDR1 and CDR2 from the germline V gene are SQVTM and ANQGSEA. The CDR3 sequence is 14 residues long. The CDR3, as DNA: TGCAGCGTTCCTGGCCTCTCTTGGGGAGATACGCAGTATTTT. This sequence encodes CSVPGLSWGDTQYF.

This clone was seen a single time. Within the sample, other DNA sequences also encode this same CDR3. The chain has TRBV5-1 and TRBJ2-1; TRBD2 aligns across 13 bases. The CDR3 loop spans 15 amino acids. Trimming at V came to 4 bases and at J to 5 bases, leaving 3 bases not matched to a gene. CDR1 SGHRS and CDR2 YFSETQ come from the germline V gene. CDR3 sequence (DNA): TGCGCCAGCAGCCCTGGGACTAGCGGGAACAATGAGCAGTTCTTC. Its translation is CASSPGTSGNNEQFF.

The chain couples TRBV18 to TRBJ2-7, with 8 nucleotides matching TRBD2. Germline trimming cut 0 bases from V and 6 bases from J; bases unmatched to any gene: 10. Looked up from germline, CDR1 is KGHSH and CDR2 is LQKENI. The CDR3 runs 16 residues. Here the CDR3 reads CASSPPGGTRVSEQYF. The CDR3 nucleotides read TGTGCCAGCTCACCACCGGGCGGGACTAGAGTTTCCGAGCAGTACTTC. The entire variable domain, with the rest obtained from reference TRBV18 and TRBJ2-7, is as follows: NAGVMQNPRHLVRRRGQEARLRCSPMKGHSHVYWYRQLPEEGLKFMVYLQKENIIDESGMPKERFSAEFPKEGPSILRIQQVVRGDSAAYFCASSPPGGTRVSEQYFGPGTRLTVT.

The chain is built from TRBV15 and TRBJ2-1, with unresolved D. The CDR3 covers 14 residues. Per germline, CDR1 LNHNV and CDR2 YYDKDF (reference sequence). With 3 bases removed from V and 10 bases from J, the gap between germline ends came to 16 bases. CDR3 nucleotides: TGTGCCACCAGCAGCCGCCTTGGGGTCCAGGAGCAGTTCTTC. As protein: CATSSRLGVQEQFF.